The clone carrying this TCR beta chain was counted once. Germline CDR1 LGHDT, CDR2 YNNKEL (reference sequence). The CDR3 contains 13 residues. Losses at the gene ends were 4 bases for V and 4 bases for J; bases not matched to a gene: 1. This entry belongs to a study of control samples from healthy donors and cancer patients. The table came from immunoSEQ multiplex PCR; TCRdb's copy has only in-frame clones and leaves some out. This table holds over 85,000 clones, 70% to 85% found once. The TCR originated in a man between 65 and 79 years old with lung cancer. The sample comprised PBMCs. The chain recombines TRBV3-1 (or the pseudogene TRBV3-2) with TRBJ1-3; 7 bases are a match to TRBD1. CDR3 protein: CASSPGQGNTIYF. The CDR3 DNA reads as TGTGCCAGCAGCCCGGGACAGGGAAACACCATATATTTT.